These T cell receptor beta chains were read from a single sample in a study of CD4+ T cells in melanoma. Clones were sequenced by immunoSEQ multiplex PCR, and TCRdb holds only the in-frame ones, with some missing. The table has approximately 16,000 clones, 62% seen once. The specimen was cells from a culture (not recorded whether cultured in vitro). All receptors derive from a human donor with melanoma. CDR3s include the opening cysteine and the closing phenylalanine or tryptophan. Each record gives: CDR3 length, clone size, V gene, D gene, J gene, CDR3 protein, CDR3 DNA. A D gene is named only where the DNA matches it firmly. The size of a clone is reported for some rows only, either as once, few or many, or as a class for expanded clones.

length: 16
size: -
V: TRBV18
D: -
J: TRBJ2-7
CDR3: CASSPSRPGSSYEQYF
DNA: TGTGCCAGCTCCCCCAGTCGTCCGGGGAGCTCCTACGAGCAGTACTTC

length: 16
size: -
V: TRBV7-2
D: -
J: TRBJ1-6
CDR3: CASSWTLSSYNSPLHF
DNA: TGTGCCAGCAGCTGGACCTTAAGCTCCTATAATTCACCCCTCCACTTT

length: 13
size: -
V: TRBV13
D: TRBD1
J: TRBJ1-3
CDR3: CASSRQGGNTIYF
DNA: TGTGCCAGCAGTAGACAGGGTGGAAACACCATATATTTT

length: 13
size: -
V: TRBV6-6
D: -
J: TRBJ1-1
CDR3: CASNPSGNTEAFF
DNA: TGTGCCAGCAACCCCTCGGGGAACACTGAAGCTTTCTTT

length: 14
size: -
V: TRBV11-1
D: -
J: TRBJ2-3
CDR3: CASTELRYTDTQYF
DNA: TGTGCCAGTACCGAGCTTCGATACACAGATACGCAGTATTTT

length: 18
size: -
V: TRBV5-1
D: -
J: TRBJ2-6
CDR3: CASSLGGDRLPGANVLTF
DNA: TGCGCCAGCAGCTTGGGGGGGGACAGACTCCCTGGGGCCAACGTCCTGACTTTC

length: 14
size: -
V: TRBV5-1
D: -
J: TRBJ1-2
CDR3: CASRYTTDSYGYTF
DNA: TGCGCCAGCAGATACACTACAGACTCCTATGGCTACACCTTC

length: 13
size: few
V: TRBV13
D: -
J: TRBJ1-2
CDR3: CASSDQGSYGYTF
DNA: TGTGCCAGCAGCGACCAGGGGTCTTATGGCTACACCTTC

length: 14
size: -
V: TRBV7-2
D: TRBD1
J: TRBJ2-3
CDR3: CASSRRTGADTQYF
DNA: TGTGCCAGCAGCCGCCGGACAGGGGCAGATACGCAGTATTTT

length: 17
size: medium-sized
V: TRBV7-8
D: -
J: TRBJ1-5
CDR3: CASSLSARGFSGQPQHF
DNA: TGTGCCAGCAGCTTATCAGCGCGGGGGTTCTCAGGTCAGCCCCAGCATTTT

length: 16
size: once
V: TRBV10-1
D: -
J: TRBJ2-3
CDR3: CASSPDRALTQITQYF
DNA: TGCGCCAGCAGTCCAGACCGGGCCCTTACACAGATCACGCAGTATTTT

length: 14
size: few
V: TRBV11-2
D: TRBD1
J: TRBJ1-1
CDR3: CASSPIGQARAAFF
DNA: TGTGCCAGCAGCCCAATAGGACAGGCTCGAGCGGCTTTCTTT

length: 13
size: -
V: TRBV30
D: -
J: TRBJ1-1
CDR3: CAWSRGGNTEAFF
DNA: TGTGCCTGGAGTCGGGGAGGGAACACTGAAGCTTTCTTT

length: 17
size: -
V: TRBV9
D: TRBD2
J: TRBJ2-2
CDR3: CASSVDSRGLAGGELFF
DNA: TGTGCCAGCAGCGTAGATTCGCGAGGTCTAGCGGGCGGGGAGCTGTTTTTT

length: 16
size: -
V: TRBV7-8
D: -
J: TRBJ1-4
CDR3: CASSLSRGAANEKLFF
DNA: TGTGCCAGCAGCCTCTCTCGAGGGGCGGCTAATGAAAAACTGTTTTTT

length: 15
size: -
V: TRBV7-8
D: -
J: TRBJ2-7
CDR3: CASSKGLASSYEQYF
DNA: TGTGCCAGCAGCAAAGGACTCGCAAGCTCCTACGAGCAGTACTTC

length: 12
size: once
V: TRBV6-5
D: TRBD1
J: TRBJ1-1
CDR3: CASSYTGQGIFF
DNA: TGTGCCAGCAGTTACACGGGACAGGGAATTTTCTTT

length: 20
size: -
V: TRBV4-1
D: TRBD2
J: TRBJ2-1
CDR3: CASSQDPVRGGGFKNNEQFF
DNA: TGCGCCAGCAGCCAAGATCCGGTGCGGGGGGGCGGATTTAAGAACAATGAGCAGTTCTTC

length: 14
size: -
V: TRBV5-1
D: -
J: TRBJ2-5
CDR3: CASSLVGPQETQYF
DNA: TGCGCCAGCAGCTTGGTAGGGCCCCAAGAGACCCAGTACTTC

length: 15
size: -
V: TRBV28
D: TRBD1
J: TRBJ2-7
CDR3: CASIGGGTGPHEQYF
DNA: TGTGCCAGCATCGGAGGGGGGACAGGGCCTCACGAGCAGTACTTC

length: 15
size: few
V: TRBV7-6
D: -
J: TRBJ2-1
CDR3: CASSFGGVSYNEQFF
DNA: TGTGCCAGCAGCTTTGGCGGAGTCTCCTACAATGAGCAGTTCTTC

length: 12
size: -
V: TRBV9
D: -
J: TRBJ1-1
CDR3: CASSPNKTEAFF
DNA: TGTGCCAGCAGCCCAAATAAGACTGAAGCTTTCTTT

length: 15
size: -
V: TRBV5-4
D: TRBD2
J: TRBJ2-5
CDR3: CASSWPGTRQETQYF
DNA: TGTGCCAGCAGCTGGCCCGGGACTAGACAAGAGACCCAGTACTTC

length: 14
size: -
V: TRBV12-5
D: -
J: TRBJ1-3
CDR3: CASGPFGLGNTIYF
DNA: TGTGCTAGTGGTCCCTTCGGGTTGGGAAACACCATATATTTT

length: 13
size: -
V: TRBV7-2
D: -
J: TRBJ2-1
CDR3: CASSLARRGEQFF
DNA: TGTGCCAGCAGCTTAGCTAGACGGGGCGAGCAGTTCTTC

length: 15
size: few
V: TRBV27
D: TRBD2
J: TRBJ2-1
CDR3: CASSPWEGSYNEQFF
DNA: TGTGCCAGCAGTCCCTGGGAGGGGTCCTACAATGAGCAGTTCTTC

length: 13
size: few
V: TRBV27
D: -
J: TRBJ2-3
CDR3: CASSFMGKGTQYF
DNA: TGTGCCAGCAGTTTCATGGGGAAAGGCACGCAGTATTTT

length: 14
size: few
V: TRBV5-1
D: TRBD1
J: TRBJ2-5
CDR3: CASSRGTGQETQYF
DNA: TGCGCCAGCAGCCGAGGGACAGGCCAAGAGACCCAGTACTTC

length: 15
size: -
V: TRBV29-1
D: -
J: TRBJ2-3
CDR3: CSVANPQRSTDTQYF
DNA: TGCAGCGTCGCAAATCCCCAACGTAGCACAGATACGCAGTATTTT

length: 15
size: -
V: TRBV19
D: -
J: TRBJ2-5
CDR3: CASSMRRGGEETQYF
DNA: TGTGCCAGTAGTATGAGAAGGGGGGGGGAAGAGACCCAGTACTTC

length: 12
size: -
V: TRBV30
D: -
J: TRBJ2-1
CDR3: CAWSVPGAEQFF
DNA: TGTGCCTGGAGTGTACCCGGGGCTGAGCAGTTCTTC

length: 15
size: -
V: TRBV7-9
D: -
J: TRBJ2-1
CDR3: CASSFEPPVYNEQFF
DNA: TGTGCCAGCAGCTTCGAACCGCCGGTCTACAATGAGCAGTTCTTC

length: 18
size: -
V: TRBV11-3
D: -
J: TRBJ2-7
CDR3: CASSRGTGGLANSYEQYF
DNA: TGTGCCAGCAGCCGCGGGACCGGCGGATTGGCCAACTCCTACGAGCAGTACTTC

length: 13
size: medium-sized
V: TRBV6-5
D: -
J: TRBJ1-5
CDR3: CASSHRDGQPQHF
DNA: TGTGCCAGCAGTCACAGGGATGGCCAGCCCCAGCATTTT

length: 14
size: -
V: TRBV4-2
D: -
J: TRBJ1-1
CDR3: CASSQVGMGTEAFF
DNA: TGTGCCAGCAGCCAAGTTGGGATGGGCACTGAAGCTTTCTTT

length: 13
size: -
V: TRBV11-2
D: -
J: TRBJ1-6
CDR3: CASSSRWDSPLHF
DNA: TGTGCCAGCAGCTCCCGGTGGGATTCACCCCTCCACTTT

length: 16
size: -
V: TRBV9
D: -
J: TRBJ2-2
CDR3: CASSGGKGANTGELFF
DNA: TGTGCCAGCAGCGGAGGAAAGGGGGCGAACACCGGGGAGCTGTTTTTT

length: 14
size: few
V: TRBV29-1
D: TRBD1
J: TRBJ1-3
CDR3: CSGVRGPTGNTIYF
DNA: TGCAGCGGCGTCAGGGGGCCAACTGGAAACACCATATATTTT

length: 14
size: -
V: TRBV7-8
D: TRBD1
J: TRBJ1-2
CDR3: CASSPGTGTYGYTF
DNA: TGTGCCAGCAGCCCCGGGACAGGGACTTATGGCTACACCTTC

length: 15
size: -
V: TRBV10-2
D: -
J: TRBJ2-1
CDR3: CASSVNSPSYNEQFF
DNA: TGCGCCAGCAGTGTCAACTCACCTTCCTACAATGAGCAGTTCTTC

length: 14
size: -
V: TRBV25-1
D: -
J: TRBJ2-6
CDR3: CASSINSGANVLTF
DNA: TGTGCCAGCAGCATTAACTCTGGGGCCAACGTCCTGACTTTC

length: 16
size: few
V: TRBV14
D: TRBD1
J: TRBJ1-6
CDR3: CASSPLTGLDNSPLHF
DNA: TGTGCCAGCAGCCCGTTGACAGGGCTGGATAATTCACCCCTCCACTTT

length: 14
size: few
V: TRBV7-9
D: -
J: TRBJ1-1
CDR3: CASSSDSKVTEAFF
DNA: TGTGCCAGCAGCTCCGATTCGAAGGTCACTGAAGCTTTCTTT

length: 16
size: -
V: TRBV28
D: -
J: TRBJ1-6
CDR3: CASSLPRQVGHSPLHF
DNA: TGTGCCAGCAGTTTACCCCGACAGGTCGGGCATTCACCCCTCCACTTT

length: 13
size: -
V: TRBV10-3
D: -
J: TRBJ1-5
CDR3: CAISESEFQPQHF
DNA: TGTGCCATCAGTGAGTCCGAGTTTCAGCCCCAGCATTTT

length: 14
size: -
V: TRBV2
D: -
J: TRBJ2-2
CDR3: CASSGQLTAGELFF
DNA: TGTGCCAGCAGCGGACAGCTGACGGCCGGGGAGCTGTTTTTT

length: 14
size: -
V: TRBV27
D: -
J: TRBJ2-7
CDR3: CASSLNGQSYEQYF
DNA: TGTGCCAGCAGTTTAAATGGACAGTCCTACGAGCAGTACTTC

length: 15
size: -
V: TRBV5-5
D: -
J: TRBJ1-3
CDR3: CASSWTDSSGNTIYF
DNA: TGTGCCAGCAGCTGGACGGACAGCTCTGGAAACACCATATATTTT

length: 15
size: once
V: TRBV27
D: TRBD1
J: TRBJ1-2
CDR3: CASSPTGWYDYGYTF
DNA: TGTGCCAGCAGTCCGACAGGGTGGTATGACTATGGCTACACCTTC